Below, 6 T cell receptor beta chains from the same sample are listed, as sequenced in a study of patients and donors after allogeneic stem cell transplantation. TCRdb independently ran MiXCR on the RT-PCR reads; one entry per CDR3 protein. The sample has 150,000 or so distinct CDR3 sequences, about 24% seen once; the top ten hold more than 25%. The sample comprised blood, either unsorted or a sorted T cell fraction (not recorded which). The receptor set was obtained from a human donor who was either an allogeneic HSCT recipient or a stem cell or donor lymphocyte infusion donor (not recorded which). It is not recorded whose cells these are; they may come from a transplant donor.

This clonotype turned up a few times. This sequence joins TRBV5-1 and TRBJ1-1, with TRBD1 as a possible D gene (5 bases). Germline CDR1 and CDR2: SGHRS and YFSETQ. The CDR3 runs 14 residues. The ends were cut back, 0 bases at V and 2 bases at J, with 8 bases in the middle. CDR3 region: CASSLERGNTEAFF. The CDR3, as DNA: TGCGCCAGCAGCTTGGAACGGGGCAACACTGAAGCTTTCTTT. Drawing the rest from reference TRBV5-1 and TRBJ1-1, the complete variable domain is KAGVTQTPRYLIKTRGQQVTLSCSPISGHRSVSWYQQTPGQGLQFLFEYFSETQRNKGNFPGRFSGRQFSNSRSEMNVSTLELGDSALYLCASSLERGNTEAFFGQGTRLTVV.

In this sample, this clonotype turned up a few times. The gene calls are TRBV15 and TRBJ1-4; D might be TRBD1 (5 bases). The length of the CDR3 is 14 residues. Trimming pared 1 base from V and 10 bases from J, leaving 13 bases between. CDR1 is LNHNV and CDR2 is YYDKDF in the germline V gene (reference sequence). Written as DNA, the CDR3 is TGTGCCACCAGCAGAGGGGGGGTCAGCGGAAAACTGTTTTTT. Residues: CATSRGGVSGKLFF.

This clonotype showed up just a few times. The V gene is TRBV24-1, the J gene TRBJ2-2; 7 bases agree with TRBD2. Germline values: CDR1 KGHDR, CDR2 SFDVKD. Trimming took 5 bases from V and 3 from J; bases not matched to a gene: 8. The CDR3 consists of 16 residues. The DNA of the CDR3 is TGTGCCACCAGTGCTTCGCCAGGGAGGGACACCGGGGAGCTGTTTTTT. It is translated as CATSASPGRDTGELFF.

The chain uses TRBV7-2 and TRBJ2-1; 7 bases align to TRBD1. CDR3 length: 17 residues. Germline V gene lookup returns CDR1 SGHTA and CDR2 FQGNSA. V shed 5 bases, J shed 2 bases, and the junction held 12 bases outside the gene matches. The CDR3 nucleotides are TGTGCCAGCAGCCCCTGGACCCGACAGGGAGCCTACAATGAGCAGTTCTTC. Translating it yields CASSPWTRQGAYNEQFF.

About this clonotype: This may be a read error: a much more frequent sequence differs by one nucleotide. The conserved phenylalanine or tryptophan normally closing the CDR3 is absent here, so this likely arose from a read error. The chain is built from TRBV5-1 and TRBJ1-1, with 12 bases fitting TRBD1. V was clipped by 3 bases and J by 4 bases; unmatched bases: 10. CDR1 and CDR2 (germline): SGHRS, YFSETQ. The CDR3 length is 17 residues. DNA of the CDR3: TGCGCCAGCAGCTACCGGGACAGGGGGCGCTGGGTCACTGAAGCTTTCTTA. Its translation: CASSYRDRGRWVTEAFL.

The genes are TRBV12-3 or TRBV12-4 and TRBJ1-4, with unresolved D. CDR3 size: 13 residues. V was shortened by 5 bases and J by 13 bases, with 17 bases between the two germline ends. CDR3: CASSPTPIGILFF. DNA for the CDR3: TGTGCCAGCAGTCCGACACCTATTGGGATACTGTTTTTT.